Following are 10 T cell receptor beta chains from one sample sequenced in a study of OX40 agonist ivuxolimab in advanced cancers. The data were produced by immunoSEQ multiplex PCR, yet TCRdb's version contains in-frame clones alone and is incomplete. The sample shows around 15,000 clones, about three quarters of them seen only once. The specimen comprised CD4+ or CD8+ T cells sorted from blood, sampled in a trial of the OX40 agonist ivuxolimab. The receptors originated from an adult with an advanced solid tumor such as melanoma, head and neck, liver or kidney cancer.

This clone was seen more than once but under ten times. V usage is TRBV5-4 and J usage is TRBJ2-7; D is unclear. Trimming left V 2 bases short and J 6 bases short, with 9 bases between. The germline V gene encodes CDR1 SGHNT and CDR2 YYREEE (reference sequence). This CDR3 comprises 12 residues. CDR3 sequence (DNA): TGTGCCAGCAGCTTCGGGCAGACCGAGCAGTACTTC. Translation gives CASSFGQTEQYF.

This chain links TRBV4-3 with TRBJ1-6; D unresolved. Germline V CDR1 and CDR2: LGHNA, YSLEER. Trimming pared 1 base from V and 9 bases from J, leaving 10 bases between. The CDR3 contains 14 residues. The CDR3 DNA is TGCGCCAGCAGCCAAGGTCAGGAGGCTTCACCCCTCCACTTT. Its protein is CASSQGQEASPLHF.

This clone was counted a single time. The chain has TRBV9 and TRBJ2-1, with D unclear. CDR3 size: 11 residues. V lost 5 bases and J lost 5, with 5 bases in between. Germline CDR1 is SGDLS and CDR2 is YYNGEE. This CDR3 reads CASSTNNEQFF. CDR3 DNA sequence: TGTGCCAGCAGTACAAACAATGAGCAGTTCTTC. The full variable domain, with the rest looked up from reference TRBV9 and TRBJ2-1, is DSGVTQTPKHLITATGQRVTLRCSPRSGDLSVYWYQQSLDQGLQFLIQYYNGEERAKGNILERFSAQQFPDLHSELNLSSLELGDSALYFCASSTNNEQFFGPGTRLTVL.

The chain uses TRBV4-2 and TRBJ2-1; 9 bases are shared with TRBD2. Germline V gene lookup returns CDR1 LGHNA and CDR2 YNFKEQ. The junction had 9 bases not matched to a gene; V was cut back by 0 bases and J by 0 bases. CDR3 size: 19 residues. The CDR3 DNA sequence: TGTGCCAGCAGCCAAGAAATCGGCGGGGGGGCCCCCTCCTACAATGAGCAGTTCTTC. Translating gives CASSQEIGGGAPSYNEQFF.

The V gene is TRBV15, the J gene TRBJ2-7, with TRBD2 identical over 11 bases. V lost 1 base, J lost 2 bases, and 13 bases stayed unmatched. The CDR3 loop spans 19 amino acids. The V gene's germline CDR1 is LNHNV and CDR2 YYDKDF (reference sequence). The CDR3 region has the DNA TGTGCCACCAGCAGAGCTCACCCCTCACTAGCGGGGGATCCCTACGAGCAGTACTTC. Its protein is CATSRAHPSLAGDPYEQYF.

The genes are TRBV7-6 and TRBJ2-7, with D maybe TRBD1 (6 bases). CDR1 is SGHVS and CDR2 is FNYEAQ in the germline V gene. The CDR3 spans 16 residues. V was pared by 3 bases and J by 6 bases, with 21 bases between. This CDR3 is CASSFSGGAGVSEQYF. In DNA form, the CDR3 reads TGTGCCAGCAGCTTCTCTGGGGGCGCTGGGGTGTCCGAGCAGTACTTC.

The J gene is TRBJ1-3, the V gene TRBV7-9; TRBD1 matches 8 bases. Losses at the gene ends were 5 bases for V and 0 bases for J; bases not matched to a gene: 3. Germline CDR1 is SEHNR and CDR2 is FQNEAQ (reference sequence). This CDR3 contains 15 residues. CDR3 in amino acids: CASSITGGSGNTIYF. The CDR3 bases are TGTGCCAGCAGCATTACAGGGGGCTCTGGAAACACCATATATTTT.

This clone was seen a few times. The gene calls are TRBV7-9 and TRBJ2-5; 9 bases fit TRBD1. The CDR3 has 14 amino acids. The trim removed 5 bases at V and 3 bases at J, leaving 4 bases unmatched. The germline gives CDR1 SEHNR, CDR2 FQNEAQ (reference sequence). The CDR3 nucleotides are TGTGCCAGCAGCCCTACAGGGGGCGAAGAGACCCAGTACTTC. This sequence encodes CASSPTGGEETQYF.

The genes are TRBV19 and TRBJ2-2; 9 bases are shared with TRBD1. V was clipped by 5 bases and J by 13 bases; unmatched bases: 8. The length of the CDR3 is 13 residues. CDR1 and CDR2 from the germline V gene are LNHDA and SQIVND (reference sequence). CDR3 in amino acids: CASSPRTGVGLFF. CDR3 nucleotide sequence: TGTGCCAGTAGTCCACGGACAGGGGTCGGGCTGTTTTTT.

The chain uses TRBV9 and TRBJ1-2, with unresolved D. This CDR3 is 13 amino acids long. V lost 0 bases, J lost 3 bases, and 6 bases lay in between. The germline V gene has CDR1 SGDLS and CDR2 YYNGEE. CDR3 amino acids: CASSVGLDYGYTF. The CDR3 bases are TGTGCCAGCAGCGTAGGGTTGGACTATGGCTACACCTTC.